Below, 22 T cell receptor beta chains from the same sample are listed, as sequenced in a study of T-cell reconstitution after alpha-beta-depleted transplantation in children. It was with unique molecular identifiers that the TCRbeta library was prepared. MiXCR, run by TCRdb on the PCR reads, gives a single entry per CDR3 protein. The profile shows a few hundred thousand distinct CDR3 sequences, 20% to 30% of them singletons. The material sequenced was PBMCs, taken before TCRalphabeta/CD19-depleted stem cell transplant. The receptors shown here come from a boy younger than two with Wiskott-Aldrich syndrome, due to receive a stem cell transplant.

The sample holds many counts of this clonotype. The chain is built from TRBV11-2 and TRBJ1-2; TRBD1 matches 7 bases. Germline loops: CDR1 SGHAT, CDR2 FQNNGV. This CDR3 is 13 amino acids long. Unmatched junction bases numbered 3, after V lost 4 bases and J lost 4 bases. The CDR3 coding sequence is TGTGCCAGCAGCTCCGGGACAGCCTATGGCTACACCTTC. Translating gives CASSSGTAYGYTF.

The V call is TRBV27, the J call TRBJ2-1; D is unclear. V lost 4 bases and J lost 9, with 16 bases in between. Germline assignment: CDR1 MNHEY and CDR2 SMNVEV (reference sequence). The CDR3 runs to 14 residues. The CDR3 nucleotides are TGTGCCAGCAGTTCAGGCTGGCCCAATGGTGAGCAGTTCTTC. Translating it yields CASSSGWPNGEQFF.

This clonotype was found a few times. The J gene is TRBJ1-4, the V gene TRBV5-6, with 7 bases aligning to TRBD1. The germline gives CDR1 SGHDT, CDR2 YYEEEE. V gave up 1 base and J gave up 11 bases; unmatched junction bases: 11. This CDR3 has 15 amino acids. The CDR3 loop is CASSLRDSVSGKLFF. The CDR3 DNA reads as TGTGCCAGCAGCTTGAGGGACAGCGTGTCCGGGAAACTGTTTTTT.

This chain uses TRBV5-1 with TRBJ2-1, with TRBD1 as a possible D gene (8 bases). The CDR3 sequence is 16 residues long. The germline CDR1 and CDR2 sequences are SGHRS and YFSETQ. The V and J ends lost 4 bases and 5 bases respectively, with 19 bases between them. CDR3 amino acids: CASSPDGQGGNNEQFF. The CDR3 coding sequence is TGCGCCAGCAGCCCCGATGGACAGGGAGGGAACAATGAGCAGTTCTTC.

Points on this clonotype: At one end, the junction sequence differs from germline, possibly due to a read error. V usage is TRBV12-3 or TRBV12-4 and J usage is TRBJ2-2; 8 bases are shared with TRBD2. The CDR3 runs to 18 residues. The DNA of the CDR3 is TGTGCCAGCTGTTTAGGTATGGGAAGCGGGAGTCGTCCCGGGGAGCTGTTTTTT. It yields the protein CASCLGMGSGSRPGELFF.

The V and J genes are TRBV5-1 and TRBJ1-3; D gene ambiguous. Per the germline V gene, CDR1 is SGHRS and CDR2 is YFSETQ. This CDR3 contains 16 residues. Between the trimmed V and J ends, which lost 6 bases and 3 bases, there was a span of 19 bases. The chain's CDR3 is CASIPGEEPGGNTIYF. CDR3 in DNA: TGCGCCAGCATCCCAGGCGAGGAACCGGGTGGAAACACCATATATTTT.

The chain uses TRBV20-1 and TRBJ2-1; D is undetermined. Per the germline V gene, CDR1 is DFQATT and CDR2 is SNEGSKA (reference sequence). CDR3 size: 14 residues. Trimming shortened V by 5 bases and J by 9 bases, and 20 bases separated the two germline ends. The CDR3 here is CSACQRVFSSEQFF. For the CDR3, the DNA is TGCAGTGCTTGTCAGCGAGTGTTTTCCAGTGAGCAGTTCTTC.

This clonotype has just a few counts. J is TRBJ2-1 and V is TRBV7-6; 11 bases are a match to TRBD2. The junction had 9 bases not matched to a gene; V was cut back by 1 base and J by 4 bases. The CDR3 consists of 18 residues. Germline assignment: CDR1 SGHVS and CDR2 FNYEAQ. CDR3 sequence reads: CASSLDGLAGGRYNEQFF. In DNA form, the CDR3 reads TGTGCCAGCAGCTTAGATGGTCTAGCGGGAGGCAGATACAATGAGCAGTTCTTC.

This clonotype was seen a few times. The rearrangement joins TRBV27 to TRBJ1-1; 8 bases fit TRBD1. V shed 5 bases and J 4 bases; nucleotides not matched to a gene: 6. Germline V gives CDR1 MNHEY, CDR2 SMNVEV (reference sequence). This CDR3 contains 14 residues. CDR3 region: CASSPDRGITEAFF. The CDR3 DNA reads TGTGCCAGCAGTCCAGACAGGGGAATCACTGAAGCTTTCTTT.

The V call is TRBV24-1, the J call TRBJ2-1; TRBD2 matches 12 bases. After removal of 7 bases from V and 3 bases from J, the junction contained 0 bases not matched to a gene. CDR3 size: 14 residues. Germline V gene sequence: CDR1 KGHDR, CDR2 SFDVKD. The CDR3 DNA sequence: TGTGCCACCAGGACTAGCGGGAGCTACAATGAGCAGTTCTTC. Its protein product is CATRTSGSYNEQFF.

As to this clonotype: The junction shows a germline mismatch at one end, possibly a read error. V usage is TRBV24-1 and J usage is TRBJ2-1; 9 bases map to TRBD2. Germline assignment: CDR1 KGHDR and CDR2 SFDVKD. The CDR3 loop spans 17 amino acids. CDR3 amino acids: CATIDAGLALSYNEQFF. In nucleotides, the CDR3 is TGTGCCACCATTGATGCAGGACTAGCGCTCTCCTACAATGAGCAGTTCTTC.

This clonotype occurred once. The rearrangement uses TRBV28 and TRBJ1-1; perhaps TRBD1 as D (5 bases). The CDR3 loop spans 12 amino acids. Germline lookup yields CDR1 MDHEN and CDR2 SYDVKM. V dropped 1 base and J dropped 11 bases, with 11 bases sitting between them. The CDR3 loop is CASSLSGLAAFF. The CDR3 DNA is TGTGCCAGCAGTTTATCGGGGCTCGCGGCTTTCTTT.

This rearrangement joins TRBV5-1 to TRBJ2-7, with D possibly matching TRBD1 (6 bases). There are 16 residues in the CDR3. Per the germline V gene, CDR1 is SGHRS and CDR2 is YFSETQ. Trimming shortened V by 4 bases and J by 1 base, and 18 bases separated the two germline ends. DNA of the CDR3: TGCGCCAGCAGCCCGGGACACCTAGTTCGATCCTACGAGCAGTACTTC. This codes for CASSPGHLVRSYEQYF.

This clonotype has a handful of counts. The chain is built from TRBV6-1 and TRBJ2-5; D call uncertain. This CDR3 contains 15 residues. The germline V gene encodes CDR1 MNHNS and CDR2 SASEGT. V gave up 4 bases and J gave up 5 bases, with 17 bases separating them. The CDR3 sequence is CASSATPRWTETQYF. The CDR3 bases are TGTGCCAGCAGTGCCACGCCTAGGTGGACGGAGACCCAGTACTTC.

A few counts support this clonotype. The chain is built from TRBV30 and TRBJ2-1, with D unclear. V shed 0 bases and J shed 3 bases, with 21 bases lying between them. Looked up from germline, CDR1 is GTSNPN and CDR2 is SVGIG (reference sequence). This CDR3 is built from 18 residues. The CDR3 here is CAWSVRVGLTLRYNEQFF. CDR3 in DNA: TGTGCCTGGAGTGTACGGGTGGGTCTTACCTTACGCTACAATGAGCAGTTCTTC.

This clonotype was counted only a few times. The V gene is TRBV12-3 or TRBV12-4, the J gene TRBJ1-2; tentative D call: TRBD1 (6 bases). Trimming removed 7 bases from V and 2 bases from J, with 14 bases in between. The CDR3 extends over 14 amino acids. The CDR3 DNA sequence: TGTGCCAGCAACGACGGGGGCAGGAACTATGGCTACACCTTC. It is translated as CASNDGGRNYGYTF.

The genes are TRBV11-1 and TRBJ2-3; 13 bases match TRBD2. The CDR3 sequence is 19 residues long. V lost 3 bases to trimming and J lost 5 bases; unmatched junction nucleotides: 14. CDR1 and CDR2 (germline): SGHAT, FQDESV (reference sequence). CDR3 amino acids: CASSLGLAGSPRRGDTQYF. In DNA, the CDR3 is TGTGCCAGCAGCTTGGGACTAGCGGGATCTCCCCGACGGGGAGATACGCAGTATTTT.

In its sample, this clonotype was seen a few times. V usage is TRBV29-1 and J usage is TRBJ2-5; the D is unclear. Germline CDR1 is SQVTM and CDR2 is ANQGSEA. Trimming took 4 bases from V and 3 from J, leaving 6 bases between them. This CDR3 is built from 11 residues. The CDR3 region is CSVVIKETQYF. The DNA for the CDR3 is TGCAGCGTTGTCATAAAAGAGACCCAGTACTTC.

The chain carries TRBV30 and TRBJ2-1; no firm D call. Trimming cost V 0 bases and J 6 bases, with 15 bases left between them. CDR3 length: 15 residues. The germline V gene has CDR1 GTSNPN and CDR2 SVGIG (reference sequence). The CDR3 here is CAWSVRPNLGNEQFF. CDR3 DNA sequence: TGTGCCTGGAGTGTACGCCCCAATTTAGGCAATGAGCAGTTCTTC.

There are a few counts of this clonotype. CDR3 nucleotide sequence: TGTGCCAGCAGTCGACCTTGGACTAGCACAGATACGCAGTATTTT. Encoded protein: CASSRPWTSTDTQYF. V usage is TRBV12-3 or TRBV12-4 and J usage is TRBJ2-3; maybe TRBD2 (5 bases). The CDR3 is 15 amino acids. The V end was cut by 5 bases, the J end by 0 bases, with 12 bases between.

The count of this clonotype is one. For the CDR3, the DNA is TGTGCCAGCAGTCCCTGGGTAGCGGGAGGGCCTAATGAGCAGTTCTTC. Translated, it gives CASSPWVAGGPNEQFF. The chain is built from TRBV12-3 or TRBV12-4 and TRBJ2-1, with TRBD2 matching 11 bases. V gave up 5 bases and J gave up 7 bases; unmatched junction bases: 10. The CDR3 totals 16 residues.

The V and J genes are TRBV18 and TRBJ1-2; D unclear. CDR1 KGHSH and CDR2 LQKENI come from the germline V gene. Trimming took 2 bases from V and 0 from J, leaving 10 bases between them. The CDR3 has 15 amino acids. CDR3 DNA: TGTGCCAGCTCACCATCGGCAGATTCTAACTATGGCTACACCTTC. Translated: CASSPSADSNYGYTF.